A selection of T cell receptor beta chains follows, all from one sample in a study of cytomegalovirus exposure and HLA in healthy donors. Assay: immunoSEQ multiplex PCR; the TCRdb copy retains only in-frame clones and omits some. The sample records around 150,000 clones, more than 80% being singletons. Sequencing used PBMCs. These receptors came from a woman aged 18-29 years in good health and CMV-seropositive. Each CDR3 is given with its conserved first and last residue. A D gene is named only where the DNA matches it firmly. Clone size is shown for a subset of rows, as once, few, many or a class of expanded clone.

>-|TRBV6-5|TRBJ1-1|-
CASSPHGGQEAFF
TGTGCCAGCAGCCCCCACGGAGGGCAGGAAGCTTTCTTT
>-|TRBV9|TRBJ1-5|-
CASSVAGEGNQPQHF
TGTGCCAGCAGCGTAGCCGGGGAGGGCAATCAGCCCCAGCATTTT
>TRBD2|TRBV28|TRBJ2-7|-
CASSLPPTSGSLYEQYF
TGTGCCAGCAGTTTACCTCCGACTAGCGGGAGTCTCTACGAGCAGTACTTC
>TRBD1|TRBV27|TRBJ1-2|-
CASRKTGQTNYGYTF
TGTGCCAGCAGAAAAACGGGACAGACTAACTATGGCTACACCTTC
>TRBD1|TRBV28|TRBJ2-7|-
CASSTRRGQEAYEQYF
TGTGCCAGCAGTACCCGCCGGGGACAGGAAGCCTACGAGCAGTACTTC
>TRBD1|TRBV7-2|TRBJ2-1|-
CASSPIDRGGEQFF
TGTGCCAGCAGCCCGATAGACAGGGGAGGTGAGCAGTTCTTC
>-|TRBV5-4|TRBJ2-5|-
CASSWSGIQETQYF
TGTGCCAGCAGCTGGAGCGGAATTCAAGAGACCCAGTACTTC
>TRBD2|TRBV5-1|TRBJ2-1|-
CASSFGGLAVYNEQFF
TGCGCCAGCAGCTTCGGTGGGCTAGCGGTATACAATGAGCAGTTCTTC
>TRBD1|TRBV4-2|TRBJ2-7|-
CASSQNGQGAISYEQYF
TGTGCCAGCAGCCAAAACGGACAGGGGGCGATTTCCTACGAGCAGTACTTC
>TRBD2|TRBV28|TRBJ2-7|-
CASSLIGRGLAASYEQYF
TGTGCCAGCAGTCTGATAGGGCGGGGACTAGCGGCCTCCTACGAGCAGTACTTC
>TRBD1|TRBV18|TRBJ1-4|-
CASSPLDRGLANEKLFF
TGTGCCAGCTCACCATTGGACAGGGGGCTGGCTAATGAAAAACTGTTTTTT
>-|TRBV11-2|TRBJ2-3|-
CASSGARDTQYF
TGTGCCAGCAGCGGTGCGAGGGATACGCAGTATTTT
>TRBD1|TRBV11-3|TRBJ1-2|-
CASSLDVYRGWGYTF
TGTGCCAGCAGCTTAGACGTATACAGGGGTTGGGGCTACACCTTC
>-|TRBV5-1|TRBJ2-5|once
CASSLVPHGERVLHETQYF
TGCGCCAGCAGCTTGGTACCCCATGGAGAGCGGGTACTCCATGAGACCCAGTACTTC
>-|TRBV14|TRBJ1-2|-
CASSDSLNYGYTF
TGTGCCAGCAGCGACAGCCTTAACTATGGCTACACCTTC
>-|TRBV13|TRBJ2-1|-
CASSLLSSRSNEQFF
TGTGCCAGCAGCTTATTATCGTCCAGATCCAATGAGCAGTTCTTC
>-|TRBV11-2|TRBJ1-1|-
CASSLIGGGAWAEAFF
TGTGCCAGCAGCTTGATCGGCGGGGGGGCTTGGGCTGAAGCTTTCTTT
>-|TRBV5-1|TRBJ1-2|-
CASSLGQGMNYGYTF
TGCGCCAGCAGCTTGGGGCAGGGTATGAACTATGGCTACACCTTC
>TRBD2|TRBV4-2|TRBJ2-7|-
CASSQDPEGAGTYEQYF
TGTGCCAGCAGCCAAGATCCGGAAGGAGCGGGAACCTACGAGCAGTACTTC
>-|TRBV6-1|TRBJ1-2|-
CASSEARRGGYGYTF
TGTGCCAGCAGTGAAGCGCGGAGGGGGGGGTATGGCTACACCTTC
>TRBD1|TRBV5-6|TRBJ2-5|once
CASSTPTGQETQYF
TGTGCCAGCAGCACACCGACAGGGCAAGAGACCCAGTACTTC
>-|TRBV6-5|TRBJ1-3|-
CASSYEPSGNTIYF
TGTGCCAGCAGCTATGAACCCTCTGGAAACACCATATATTTT
>TRBD1|TRBV6-5|TRBJ2-3|-
CASSSQGLGTDTQYF
TGTGCCAGCAGTTCACAGGGGTTAGGCACAGATACGCAGTATTTT
>TRBD2|TRBV27|TRBJ2-3|-
CASSLDSGGNTDTQYF
TGTGCCAGCAGTTTGGATAGCGGGGGGAACACAGATACGCAGTATTTT
>TRBD1|TRBV5-4|TRBJ2-7|-
CASSRDREAYEQYF
TGTGCCAGCAGTCGGGACAGAGAGGCCTACGAGCAGTACTTC
>-|TRBV5-1|TRBJ1-1|-
CASSRQGTDAEAFF
TGCGCCAGCAGCAGGCAGGGGACGGATGCTGAAGCTTTCTTT
>TRBD1|TRBV19|TRBJ1-2|-
CASRTRGNSNGYTF
TGTGCCAGTAGGACCAGGGGGAATAGCAATGGCTACACCTTC
>TRBD2|TRBV5-6|TRBJ2-7|-
CASSSSGGSVEQYF
TGTGCCAGCAGCTCAAGCGGGGGGTCTGTGGAGCAGTACTTC
>-|TRBV5-1|TRBJ2-4|-
CASSFTGVQNIQYF
TGCGCCAGCAGCTTCACGGGAGTGCAAAACATTCAGTACTTC
>TRBD1|TRBV11-2|TRBJ2-7|-
CASSFGWDSLYEQYF
TGTGCCAGCAGCTTCGGGTGGGACAGCCTCTACGAGCAGTACTTC
>-|TRBV10-2|TRBJ1-5|-
CASSESTGYQPQHF
TGCGCCAGCAGTGAGTCGACGGGGTATCAGCCCCAGCATTTT
>TRBD1|TRBV11-2|TRBJ1-2|-
CASSAGQANYGYTF
TGTGCCAGCAGCGCGGGACAGGCCAACTATGGCTACACCTTC
>-|TRBV27|TRBJ2-2|-
CASSQTTGELFF
TGTGCCAGCAGTCAGACAACCGGGGAGCTGTTTTTT
>TRBD1|TRBV4-1|TRBJ2-1|-
CASSQGGGQGLNEQFF
TGCGCCAGCAGCCAAGGGGGCGGACAGGGTTTGAATGAGCAGTTCTTC
>-|TRBV2|TRBJ1-4|-
CASKQGVVGEKLFF
TGTGCCAGCAAACAGGGTGTCGTTGGGGAAAAACTGTTTTTT
>-|TRBV28|TRBJ2-1|-
CASATTYNEQFF
TGTGCCAGCGCCACAACCTACAATGAGCAGTTCTTC
>TRBD2|TRBV18|TRBJ2-1|-
CASSPIGVGSGGTYNEQFF
TGTGCCAGCTCACCGATTGGGGTTGGCAGCGGGGGAACCTACAATGAGCAGTTCTTC
>TRBD1|TRBV15|TRBJ2-3|few
CATSTYTRDSNLSSTDTQYF
TGTGCCACCAGCACTTACACCCGGGACAGCAACCTTTCTAGCACAGATACGCAGTATTTT
>TRBD1|TRBV9|TRBJ1-6|-
CASSTSGTGVDSPLHF
TGTGCCAGCAGCACGAGCGGGACAGGAGTGGATTCACCCCTCCACTTT
>TRBD1|TRBV19|TRBJ2-3|-
CASTDGQGVGDTQYF
TGTGCCAGTACCGATGGACAGGGGGTAGGAGATACGCAGTATTTT
>TRBD1|TRBV6-4|TRBJ1-2|-
CASSDSRQGIGGYTF
TGTGCCAGCAGTGACTCGAGACAGGGTATCGGCGGCTACACCTTC
>-|TRBV6-4|TRBJ2-3|once
CASSEGLWADTQYF
TGTGCCAGCAGTGAGGGGCTATGGGCAGATACGCAGTATTTT
>-|TRBV5-1|TRBJ1-4|-
CASSSGHATNEKLFF
TGCGCCAGCAGTTCCGGACATGCAACTAATGAAAAACTGTTTTTT
>-|TRBV11-2|TRBJ1-1|-
CASSLGGLEAFF
TGTGCCAGCAGCTTGGGCGGGTTGGAAGCTTTCTTT
>-|TRBV7-2|TRBJ2-5|-
CASSLSRARFQLRQETQYF
TGTGCCAGCAGCTTATCTCGCGCACGGTTTCAACTCCGTCAAGAGACCCAGTACTTC
>TRBD1|TRBV7-8|TRBJ2-7|few
CASSLNTGQGFRQYF
TGTGCCAGCAGCTTAAATACGGGACAGGGGTTTCGGCAGTACTTC
>-|TRBV30|TRBJ1-2|-
CAWSTSYGYTF
TGTGCCTGGAGTACCAGCTATGGCTACACCTTC
>-|TRBV18|TRBJ2-7|-
CASSPPGVPYEQYF
TGTGCCAGCTCACCACCCGGGGTCCCCTACGAGCAGTACTTC
>TRBD1|TRBV5-1|TRBJ2-5|few
CASSGGQGQTQYF
TGCGCCAGCAGCGGGGGACAGGGACAGACCCAGTACTTC
>TRBD1|TRBV9|TRBJ2-5|-
CASSVYEGAGETQYF
TGTGCCAGCAGCGTTTACGAGGGGGCGGGAGAGACCCAGTACTTC
>TRBD2|TRBV9|TRBJ2-5|few
CASSPTSVPSETQYF
TGTGCCAGCAGCCCCACTAGCGTTCCCTCAGAGACCCAGTACTTC
>-|TRBV5-1|TRBJ2-5|-
CASSLQANQETQYF
TGCGCCAGCAGCTTGCAGGCCAACCAAGAGACCCAGTACTTC
>-|TRBV12-1|TRBJ2-1|-
CASSFRGKAAGGDNYNEQFF
TGTGCCAGCAGCTTTCGGGGAAAGGCAGCGGGAGGTGATAACTACAATGAGCAGTTCTTC
>-|TRBV5-4|TRBJ2-5|-
CASSSKTATQETQYF
TGTGCCAGCAGCTCCAAGACAGCCACTCAAGAGACCCAGTACTTC
>-|TRBV5-4|TRBJ1-2|-
CASSPVVYGGLNGYTF
TGTGCCAGCAGTCCCGTCGTTTACGGCGGCCTCAATGGCTACACCTTC